This T cell receptor (beta chain) stems from a study of T cell responses to AZD1222 COVID-19 vaccine. With 4 bases removed from V and 4 bases from J, the gap between germline ends came to 16 bases. Germline CDR1 is MGHRA and CDR2 is YSYEKL. CDR3 size: 15 residues. The count of this clone is one. Its target is not known. Sequencing was performed with immunoSEQ multiplex PCR; in TCRdb, only in-frame clones are kept and a portion is missing. The profile covers tens of thousands of clones, with around nine tenths appearing a single time and about 5.7% taken by the ten largest. Notes on the study in general: Among the donors, most were white British and more were female, and clonal diversity was possibly underestimated. Nearly half of spike-specific TCRs reportedly go after variant regions that carry no mutations. CD4 TCRs covered the whole spike, strongest at regions 160-218 and 743-854. Recipients of AZD1222 seropositive at baseline numbered only five or six.

This clonotype was obtained from an adult who received the AZD1222 COVID-19 vaccine. The material was peripheral blood, obtained 28 days after the second AZD1222 dose. The V call is TRBV4-1, the J call TRBJ1-1; tentatively, D is TRBD1 (6 bases). The CDR3 reads CASSPMARGITEAFF. The CDR3 bases are TGCGCCAGCAGCCCCATGGCCAGGGGTATCACTGAAGCTTTCTTT.